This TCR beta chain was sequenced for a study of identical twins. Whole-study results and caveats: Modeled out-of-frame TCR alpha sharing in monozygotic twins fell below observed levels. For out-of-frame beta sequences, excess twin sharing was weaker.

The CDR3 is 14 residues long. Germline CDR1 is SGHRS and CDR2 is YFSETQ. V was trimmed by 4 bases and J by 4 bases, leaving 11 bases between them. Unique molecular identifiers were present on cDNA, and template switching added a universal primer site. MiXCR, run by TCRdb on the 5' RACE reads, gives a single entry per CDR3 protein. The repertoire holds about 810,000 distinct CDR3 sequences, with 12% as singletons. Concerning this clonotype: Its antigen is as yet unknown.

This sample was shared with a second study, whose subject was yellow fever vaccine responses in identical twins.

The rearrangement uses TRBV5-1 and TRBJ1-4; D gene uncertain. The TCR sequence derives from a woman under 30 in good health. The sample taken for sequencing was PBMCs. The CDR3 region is CASSLGSSNEKLFF. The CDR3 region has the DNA TGCGCCAGCAGCCTAGGGAGTAGTAATGAAAAACTGTTTTTT. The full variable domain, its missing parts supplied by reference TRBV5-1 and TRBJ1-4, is KAGVTQTPRYLIKTRGQQVTLSCSPISGHRSVSWYQQTPGQGLQFLFEYFSETQRNKGNFPGRFSGRQFSNSRSEMNVSTLELGDSALYLCASSLGSSNEKLFFGSGTQLSVL.